A single sample is the source of the 10 T cell receptor beta chains below, sequenced in a study of cytomegalovirus exposure and HLA in healthy donors. The PCR used 60 Vbeta and 13 Jbeta primers. The protocol was immunoSEQ multiplex PCR, while the TCRdb copy is restricted to in-frame clones and leaves out a portion. Of more than 65,000 clones listed, 76% are singletons. Sequenced sample: PBMCs. The receptor set was obtained from a man aged 40-50 years in good health and CMV-seronegative.

This CDR3 reads CASSVGPGDLKDTQYF. The CDR3, as DNA: TGTGCCAGCAGCGTAGGTCCGGGGGACTTGAAAGATACGCAGTATTTT. The V call is TRBV9, the J call TRBJ2-3; D possibly corresponds to TRBD2 (6 bases). Per germline, CDR1 SGDLS and CDR2 YYNGEE. The germline V and J ends were trimmed by 0 bases and 5 bases, with 16 bases remaining between them. The CDR3 is 16 amino acids.

This clone is a singleton in its sample. This chain uses TRBV19 with TRBJ1-2; D possibly corresponds to TRBD1 (6 bases). Between the trimmed V and J ends, which lost 3 bases and 4 bases, there was a span of 21 bases. This CDR3 has 17 amino acids. Germline loops: CDR1 LNHDA, CDR2 SQIVND (reference sequence). The CDR3 DNA reads as TGTGCCAGTAGTATCCTCCGGTCCGGGGGGCTGGGCTATGGCTACACCTTC. Translation: CASSILRSGGLGYGYTF.

This clone was picked up a small number of times. The chain combines TRBV28 with TRBJ2-7; possible D gene TRBD1, 7 bases. The V and J ends lost 5 bases and 3 bases respectively, with 14 bases between them. CDR3 size: 14 residues. The germline CDR1 and CDR2 sequences are MDHEN and SYDVKM. The CDR3 loop reads CASSRYRGLYEQYF. In DNA form, the CDR3 reads TGTGCCAGCAGTCGTTACAGGGGACTCTACGAGCAGTACTTC. Together with reference TRBV28 and TRBJ2-7, the CDR3 gives the full variable domain: DVKVTQSSRYLVKRTGEKVFLECVQDMDHENMFWYRQDPGLGLRLIYFSYDVKMKEKGDIPEGYSVSREKKERFSLILESASTNQTSMYLCASSRYRGLYEQYFGPGTRLTVT.

This sequence joins TRBV29-1 and TRBJ1-3, with D maybe TRBD1 (6 bases). Germline assignment: CDR1 SQVTM and CDR2 ANQGSEA. The CDR3 covers 13 residues. V gave up 2 bases and J gave up 6 bases, with 11 bases separating them. CDR3 residues: CSVELGGENTIYF. The DNA of the CDR3 is TGCAGCGTTGAACTAGGGGGAGAAAACACCATATATTTT.

This chain links TRBV5-1 with TRBJ2-1, with D tentatively TRBD1 (6 bases). The length of the CDR3 is 15 residues. Germline values: CDR1 SGHRS, CDR2 YFSETQ. V dropped 3 bases and J dropped 9 bases, with 19 bases sitting between them. CDR3 DNA: TGCGCCAGCAGCTCTGGACAGTCTAACGTTGGTGAGCAGTTCTTC. Translation: CASSSGQSNVGEQFF.

The chain joins TRBV5-4 to TRBJ2-2; D is possibly TRBD2 (5 bases). This CDR3 comprises 12 residues. Germline CDR1 and CDR2: SGHNT and YYREEE (reference sequence). Trimming pared 3 bases from V and 5 bases from J, leaving 5 bases between. CDR3 DNA: TGTGCCAGCAGCTGGACTACCGGGGAGCTGTTTTTT. Encoded protein: CASSWTTGELFF.

V and J are TRBV6-5 and TRBJ1-1, with D possibly matching TRBD1 (6 bases). The V and J ends lost 4 bases and 7 bases respectively, with 16 bases between them. Per germline, CDR1 MNHEY and CDR2 SVGAGI. The CDR3 covers 14 residues. The CDR3 loop reads CASSSGTKFVEAFF. The CDR3, as DNA: TGTGCCAGCAGTTCCGGGACAAAGTTTGTTGAAGCTTTCTTT.

The chain employs TRBV6-5 and TRBJ1-5; 7 bases map to TRBD1. With V trimmed by 8 bases and J by 4 bases, 2 bases remained unmatched. The CDR3 sequence is 12 residues long. Germline loops: CDR1 MNHEY, CDR2 SVGAGI. In DNA, the CDR3 is TGTGCCAGCCGGGACAGAAATCAGCCCCAGCATTTT. Protein product: CASRDRNQPQHF.

The rearrangement links TRBV15 to TRBJ2-3; TRBD1 matches 10 bases. The J segment lost 15 bases and the V segment lost 4 bases, leaving 13 bases of the junction unmatched. CDR1 LNHNV and CDR2 YYDKDF come from the germline V gene (reference sequence). CDR3 size: 14 residues. The CDR3 loop is CATSIDRGRRFIYF. The CDR3 nucleotides are TGTGCCACCAGCATAGACAGGGGGCGCCGGTTTATATATTTT.

The genes are TRBV7-2 and TRBJ1-6; D call uncertain. CDR1 and CDR2 (germline): SGHTA, FQGNSA. V was shortened by 6 bases and J by 5 bases, with 8 bases between the two germline ends. The CDR3 has 13 amino acids. CDR3 amino acids: CASRGGDNSPLHF. CDR3 sequence (DNA): TGTGCCAGCAGGGGTGGAGATAATTCACCCCTCCACTTT.